The 2 T cell receptor beta chains reported below all come from one sample, sequenced in a study of shared clonotypes between healthy human individuals. The protocol was immunoSEQ multiplex PCR, while the TCRdb copy is restricted to in-frame clones and leaves out a portion. The profile covers some 1.1 million clones, with approximately 75% appearing a single time and 0.89% taken by the ten largest. The sequencing sample was made of memory CD4+ T cells from PBMCs. The subset: CD45RA-negative fraction. Receptor source: a young man in good health. Some clones in this sample may be carry-over from other donors' samples.

The chain links TRBV7-2 to TRBJ1-1; tentatively, D is TRBD1 (6 bases). The V end was cut by 6 bases, the J end by 2 bases, with 16 bases between. CDR3 size: 15 residues. From germline, CDR1 is SGHTA and CDR2 FQGNSA. The CDR3 nucleotides are TGTGCCAGCAGACCGGGACACCTCATAAACACTGAAGCTTTCTTT. Translation gives CASRPGHLINTEAFF.

The chain recombines TRBV15 with TRBJ2-5; the match to TRBD2 covers 10 bases. Trimming at V came to 1 base and at J to 4 bases, leaving 15 bases not matched to a gene. CDR1 LNHNV and CDR2 YYDKDF come from the germline V gene (reference sequence). This CDR3 region has 19 residues. The CDR3 sequence: CATSRGASSGSLKGETQYF. The CDR3 bases are TGTGCCACCAGCAGAGGCGCGTCTAGCGGGAGTTTAAAGGGAGAGACCCAGTACTTC.